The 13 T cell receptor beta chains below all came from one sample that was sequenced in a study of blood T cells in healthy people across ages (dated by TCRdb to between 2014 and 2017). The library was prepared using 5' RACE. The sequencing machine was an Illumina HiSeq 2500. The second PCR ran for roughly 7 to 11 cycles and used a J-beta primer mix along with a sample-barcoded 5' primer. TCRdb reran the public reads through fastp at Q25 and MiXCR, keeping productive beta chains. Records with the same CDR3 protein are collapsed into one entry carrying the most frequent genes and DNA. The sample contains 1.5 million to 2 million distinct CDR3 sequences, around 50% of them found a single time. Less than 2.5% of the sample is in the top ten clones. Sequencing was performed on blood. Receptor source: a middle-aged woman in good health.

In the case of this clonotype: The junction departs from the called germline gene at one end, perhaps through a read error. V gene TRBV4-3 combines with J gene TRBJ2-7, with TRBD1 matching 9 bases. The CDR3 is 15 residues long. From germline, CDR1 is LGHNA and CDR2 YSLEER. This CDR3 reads CASSQEGQGYYKQYF. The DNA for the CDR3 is TGCGCCAGCAGCCAAGAGGGACAGGGTTACTACAAGCAGTACTTC.

CDR3 in amino acids: CASSHRSKNIQYF. The CDR3 DNA reads as TGTGCCAGCAGCCACCGGTCCAAAAACATTCAGTACTTC. This rearrangement joins TRBV3-1 to TRBJ2-4, with D unclear. Deletions cut 3 bases from V and 2 bases from J, with 5 bases between. The CDR3 is 13 residues long. Germline V lookup: CDR1 LGHDT, CDR2 YNNKEL (reference sequence). Combining the CDR3 with reference TRBV3-1 and TRBJ2-4 gives the whole variable domain DTAVSQTPKYLVTQMGNDKSIKCEQNLGHDTMYWYKQDSKKFLKIMFSYNNKELIINETVPNRFSPKSPDKAHLNLHINSLELGDSAVYFCASSHRSKNIQYFGAGTRLSVL.

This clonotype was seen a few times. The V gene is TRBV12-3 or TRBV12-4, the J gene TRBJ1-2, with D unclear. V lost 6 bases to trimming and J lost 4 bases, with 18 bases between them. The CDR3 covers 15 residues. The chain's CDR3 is CASSFPLGGFYGYTF. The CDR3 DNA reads TGTGCCAGCAGCTTCCCCCTGGGAGGCTTCTATGGCTACACCTTC.

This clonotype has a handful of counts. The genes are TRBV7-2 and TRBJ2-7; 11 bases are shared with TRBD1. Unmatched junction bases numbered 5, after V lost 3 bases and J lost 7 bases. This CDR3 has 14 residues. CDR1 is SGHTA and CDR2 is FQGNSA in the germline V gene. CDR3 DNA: TGTGCCAGCAGCTTGGACAGGGGGCGAGGTGAGCAGTACTTC. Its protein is CASSLDRGRGEQYF.

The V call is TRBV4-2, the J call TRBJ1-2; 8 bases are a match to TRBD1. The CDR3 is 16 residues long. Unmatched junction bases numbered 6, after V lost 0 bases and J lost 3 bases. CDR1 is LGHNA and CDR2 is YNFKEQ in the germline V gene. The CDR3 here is CASSQDARGRDYGYTF. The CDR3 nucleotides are TGTGCCAGCAGCCAAGATGCCAGGGGGCGCGACTATGGCTACACCTTC.

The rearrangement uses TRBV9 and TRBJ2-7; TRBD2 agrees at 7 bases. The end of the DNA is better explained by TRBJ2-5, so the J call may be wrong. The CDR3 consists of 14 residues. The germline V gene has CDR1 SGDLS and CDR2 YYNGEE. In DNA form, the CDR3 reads TGTGCCAGCAGCACATGGGGGGGTGTGGAGACCCAGTACTTC. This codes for CASSTWGGVETQYF.

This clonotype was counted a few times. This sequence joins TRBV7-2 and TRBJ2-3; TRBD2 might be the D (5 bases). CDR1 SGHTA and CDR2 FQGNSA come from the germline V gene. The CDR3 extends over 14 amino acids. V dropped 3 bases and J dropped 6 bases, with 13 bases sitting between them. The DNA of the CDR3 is TGTGCCAGCAGCTTTTCCCTCCGGGGTGATACGCAGTATTTT. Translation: CASSFSLRGDTQYF.

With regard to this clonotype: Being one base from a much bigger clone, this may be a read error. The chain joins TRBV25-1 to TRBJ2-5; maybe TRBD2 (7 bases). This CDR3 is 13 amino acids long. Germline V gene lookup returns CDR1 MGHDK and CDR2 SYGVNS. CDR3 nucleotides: TGTGCCGGCAGTGGCGGGGGCGAAGAGACCCAGTACTTC. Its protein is CAGSGGGEETQYF. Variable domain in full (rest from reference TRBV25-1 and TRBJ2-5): EADIYQTPRYLVIGTGKKITLECSQTMGHDKMYWYQQDPGMELHLIHYSYGVNSTEKGDLSSESTVSRIRTEHFPLTLESARPSHTSQYLCAGSGGGEETQYFGPGTRLLVL.

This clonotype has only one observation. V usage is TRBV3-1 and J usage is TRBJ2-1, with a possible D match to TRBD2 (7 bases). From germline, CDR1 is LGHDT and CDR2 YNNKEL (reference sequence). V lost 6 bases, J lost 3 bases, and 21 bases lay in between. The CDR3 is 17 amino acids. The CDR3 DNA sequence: TGTGCCAGCAGTCTTTACGTGGGGAGGGGGGACTACAATGAGCAGTTCTTC. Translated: CASSLYVGRGDYNEQFF.

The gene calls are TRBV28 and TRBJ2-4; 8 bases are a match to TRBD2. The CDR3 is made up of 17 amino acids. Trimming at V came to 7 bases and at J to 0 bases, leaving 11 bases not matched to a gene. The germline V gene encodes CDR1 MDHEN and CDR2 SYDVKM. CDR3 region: CASTPVGGDLAKNIQYF. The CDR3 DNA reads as TGTGCCAGCACTCCGGTCGGGGGGGACCTAGCCAAAAACATTCAGTACTTC.

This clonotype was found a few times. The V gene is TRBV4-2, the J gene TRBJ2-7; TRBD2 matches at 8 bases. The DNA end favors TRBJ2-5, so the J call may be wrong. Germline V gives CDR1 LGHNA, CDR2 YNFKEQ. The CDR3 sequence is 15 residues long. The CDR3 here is CASSRRSGGQETQYF. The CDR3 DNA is TGTGCCAGCAGCCGCAGGAGCGGGGGCCAAGAGACCCAGTACTTC.

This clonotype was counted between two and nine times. The CDR3 is CASSYSTSGTEISYEQYF. CDR3 DNA sequence: TGTGCCAGCAGTTACTCGACTAGCGGGACAGAGATATCCTACGAGCAGTACTTC. V gene TRBV6-5 combines with J gene TRBJ2-7, with TRBD2 matching over 11 bases. The CDR3 has 18 residues. V was clipped by 0 bases and J by 1 base; unmatched bases: 8. Germline values: CDR1 MNHEY, CDR2 SVGAGI.

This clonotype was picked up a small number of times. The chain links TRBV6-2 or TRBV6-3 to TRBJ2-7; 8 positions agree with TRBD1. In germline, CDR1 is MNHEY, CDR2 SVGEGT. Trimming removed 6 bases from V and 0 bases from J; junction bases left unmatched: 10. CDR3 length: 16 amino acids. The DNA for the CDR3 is TGTGCCAGCAGACCGACTGGGACAGGTTCCTCCTACGAGCAGTACTTC. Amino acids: CASRPTGTGSSYEQYF.